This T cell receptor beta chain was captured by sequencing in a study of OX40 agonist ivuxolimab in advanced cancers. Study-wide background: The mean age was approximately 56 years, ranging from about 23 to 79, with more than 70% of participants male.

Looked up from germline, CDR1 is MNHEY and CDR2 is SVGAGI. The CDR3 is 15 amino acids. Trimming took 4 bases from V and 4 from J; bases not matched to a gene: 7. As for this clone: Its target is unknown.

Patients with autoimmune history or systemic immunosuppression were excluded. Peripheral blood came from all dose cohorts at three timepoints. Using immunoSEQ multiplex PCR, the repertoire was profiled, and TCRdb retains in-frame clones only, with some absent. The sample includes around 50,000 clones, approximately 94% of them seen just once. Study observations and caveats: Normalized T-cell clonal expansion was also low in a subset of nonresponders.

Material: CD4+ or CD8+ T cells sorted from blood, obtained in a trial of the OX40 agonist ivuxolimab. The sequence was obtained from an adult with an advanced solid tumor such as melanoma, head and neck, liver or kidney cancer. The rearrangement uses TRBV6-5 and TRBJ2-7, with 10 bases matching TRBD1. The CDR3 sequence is CASSSPGQGNYEQYF. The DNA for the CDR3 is TGTGCCAGCAGTTCCCCGGGACAGGGGAATTACGAGCAGTACTTC.